Detailed here is one TCR beta chain. As yet, its antigen is unknown. It was with 60 Vbeta and 13 Jbeta primers that the PCR ran. Generated by immunoSEQ multiplex PCR, the TCRdb table keeps only in-frame clones and is missing some. The table shows approximately 150,000 clones, with about 77% occurring only once. The data originate from a study of cytomegalovirus exposure and HLA in healthy donors. Study-level points and caveats: Some public TCRs appeared in many individuals, while most sequences were rare. Analysis was carried out at a later point, and it linked a missense DCLRE1C variant to TCR beta V- and J-gene trimming.

Germline-derived CDR1 and CDR2 are MDHEN and SYDVKM. This CDR3 is 15 amino acids long. V was cut by 4 bases and J by 1 base, with 13 bases left in between. Sequences were obtained from PBMCs. The J gene is TRBJ2-5, the V gene TRBV28; tentatively, D is TRBD2 (6 bases). This receptor was obtained from a woman aged 40 to 55 in good health and CMV-seropositive. In nucleotides, the CDR3 is TGTGCCAGCAGTTCCGCGGGGCGGTCCCAAGAGACCCAGTACTTC. Its translation: CASSSAGRSQETQYF.